This T cell receptor beta chain is drawn from a study of monozygotic twins with inflammatory bowel disease. This CDR3 contains 12 residues. In germline, CDR1 is GTSNPN, CDR2 SVGIG (reference sequence). Comment on this clonotype: Its antigen is not known.

Study results and caveats: Discrimination among different T cell subtypes was not achievable. Healthy co-twins had higher TCRbeta inverse Simpson diversity than their IBD twins.

Via template switching, UMIs carrying a 6-nucleotide sample barcode were introduced. TCRdb reprocessed the 5' RACE reads; each CDR3 protein has one entry and no DNA is given. In all, the sample yields fewer than 550,000 distinct CDR3 sequences. V is TRBV30 and J is TRBJ1-1; TCRdb picks TRBD1, but there is no DNA to check that call. Input material: blood. The TCR comes from a human donor with ulcerative colitis or Crohn's disease, or a healthy co-twin of an affected twin (not recorded which). The CDR3 is CAWDRDETEAFF.